This T cell receptor (beta chain) was captured in a study of human CD8 memory T cell subsets (TCRdb year 2020). Regarding the study in general: The clonal relationships among stem-like (TSTEM), progenitor exhausted-like (TPEX) and effector memory CD8+ T cell subsets were assessed by comparing the TCRbeta repertoires of these subsets. Six donors each provided TSTEM, TPEX and effector memory subsets, and TCRbeta repertoires were obtained from all six.

Based on the germline V gene, the CDR1 and CDR2 sequences are SNHLY and FYNNEI. From cysteine to phenylalanine, the CDR3 is 15 amino acids long. DNA was not recorded. General findings and caveats noted by the study authors: Normalized Shannon-Wiener diversity was similarly high in the TSTEM and TPEX subsets, while the effector memory subsets were comparatively less diverse. Sequencing was limited to TCRbeta chains, and the repertoire comparisons were based on a handful of donors analyzed with paired t-tests and Bonferroni correction. Chao1 estimates suggested greater repertoire diversity in TSTEM than in TPEX subsets, potentially reflecting a broader range of specificities. Although both stem-like subsets shared clonotypes with effector memory cells, the overlap between TSTEM and TPEX repertoires was minimal, suggesting distinct antigen spectra for the TSTEM and TPEX subsets.

Peripheral blood mononuclear cells were isolated from healthy donor buffy coats by density gradient separation. In the study, negative magnetic separation with EasySep or MojoSort CD8+ T cell isolation kits was used to enrich total CD8+ T cells. For each subset, total RNA was extracted using an RNeasy Mini Kit from duplicate vials of some 150,000 sorted CD8+ T cells. PBMCs were used either fresh or after being cryopreserved in fetal bovine serum containing around 9.4% DMSO. CD8+ T cell subsets were sorted to purity by fluorescence-activated cell sorting on a FACSAria III. On this clonotype itself: Its antigen target is currently unknown.

The data were produced on a NextSeq 550. A Human TCR Profiling Kit was used to prepare UMI-labeled 5' RACE TCRbeta libraries. Every TCRbeta library was prepared in parallel with an identical number of PCR cycles. Per the source publication's procedure: Each TCRbeta library contained between roughly 2,600 and 20,000 functional CDR3beta clonotypes. MIGEC 1.2.9 handled UMI extraction and consensus assembly, with a minimum of three reads required per UMI. MiXCR 3.0.3 was used to extract in-frame CDR3beta repertoires. Each sample was downsampled to 42,000 randomly selected UMIs before diversity metrics were calculated in VDJtools 1.2.1. Repertoire overlap metrics D, R and F2 were calculated in VDJtools for the top 3,000 clones of each sample pair. After the reads were reprocessed by TCRdb, one entry was made per CDR3 protein sequence, with no DNA. What appears here as the V and J calls and clone size reflects TCRdb's work, not the paper's. In this sample's table one finds roughly 5,000 distinct CDR3 sequences. More than 20% of the sample is in the top ten clones.

The rearrangement joined TRBV2 to TRBJ2-1; no DNA is available, so the TRBD1 call from TCRdb remains unchecked. The origin of this receptor is a human donor in good health. Sequenced input: CD8+ effector memory T cells (TEM) sorted from PBMCs. The sample's cell subset or site label is to be understood as: effector memory CD8 T cells, CCR7- CD45RO+ CD95+. The CDR3 has the sequence CASSERDREGNEQFF. Here the CDR3 is joined to the reference TRBV2 and TRBJ2-1 genes, and the full variable domain is: EPEVTQTPSHQVTQMGQEVILRCVPISNHLYFYWYRQILGQKVEFLVSFYNNEISEKSEIFDDQFSVERPDGSNFTLKIRSTKLEDSAMYFCASSERDREGNEQFFGPGTRLTVL.